Included here is one TCR beta chain sequence, with context. This entry belongs to a study of response to subunit inactivated influenza vaccine. TCRdb independently ran MiXCR on the RT-PCR reads; one entry per CDR3 protein. The sample includes hundreds of thousands of distinct CDR3 sequences, around 11% of them seen just once. This sample also appeared in a second study, on T cells expressing NK-cell markers. That paper states: Template switching by 5'RACE with UMIs generated the TCR beta cDNA.

The source was PBMCs from blood, collected on the day of vaccination. This TCR derives from a man between 50 and 59 years old who received an inactivated influenza vaccine.

CDR3 nucleotides: TGTGCCAGCAGAGCGGGAGGGGTTTCGGATGAGCAGTTCTTC. This translates into CASRAGGVSDEQFF. V gene TRBV11-2 combines with J gene TRBJ2-1; 10 bases are shared with TRBD2. Trimming removed 6 bases from V and 8 bases from J; junction bases left unmatched: 7. Germline assignment: CDR1 SGHAT and CDR2 FQNNGV. The CDR3 has 14 residues.